Described below is a single T cell receptor (beta chain) sequence and its context. Authors' data handling: Amplification from reference gene primers served as the basis for estimated nucleated cell counts. The table came from immunoSEQ multiplex PCR; TCRdb's copy has only in-frame clones and leaves some out. V and J calls plus clone size are reproduced from that table; the DNA served to infer D and trimming. The repertoire consists of 200,000 or so clones, with around three quarters occurring once and the leading ten covering 15% to 20%. This record comes from a study of blood T cell repertoires in COVID-19. Looking at the study overall: Some COVID-19 samples were acute and others convalescent; all came from the United States, Italy and Spain. T cells, B-cell-depleted T cells, or PBMCs provided the cDNA or gDNA that served as material.

The germline CDR1 and CDR2 sequences are SNHLY and FYNNEI. V was cut by 6 bases and J by 2 bases, with 15 bases left in between. The CDR3 runs to 15 residues. Sample: peripheral blood. The receptor was isolated from a man aged 60 to 69 with active or convalescent COVID-19. This rearrangement joins TRBV2 to TRBJ2-3, with D possibly matching TRBD2 (6 bases). The CDR3 sequence: CASSLGEVDTDTQYF. The CDR3 DNA reads TGTGCCAGCAGCCTGGGGGAGGTGGACACAGATACGCAGTATTTT.